This record looks at one T cell receptor beta chain sequence and its context. Its antigen is unknown. Base quality data are lacking; no much larger clone is found one base away. These data originate in a study of blood T cell repertoires in COVID-19 (TCRdb year 2020). Context from the whole study: The collaborator samples originated in the United States, Italy and Spain and spanned the acute and convalescent phases of COVID-19. The material from the prospective study consisted of cDNA or gDNA derived from T cells, B-cell-depleted T cells, or PBMCs. The dataset comprised deeply sampled blood TCRbeta repertoires from subjects exposed to, actively infected with, or recovered from COVID-19. The repertoires were released in a freely available public database intended as a resource for research on the immune response to SARS-CoV-2. Samples were obtained from the ongoing ImmuneRACE study (first 160 participants) and from 1,254 subjects provided by 6 global collaborators. The sample metadata nearly always contained a de-identified subject ID, COVID-19 status, age in years and sex. Where available, HLA class I and class II types were obtained from metadata supplied by the sample provider rather than from assay-based typing. General conclusions and limits of the study: How much clinical and demographic metadata was included differed by source and by participant, and the metadata was provided uncurated.

At the junction V is shortened by 6 bases and J by 3 bases, with 8 bases in between. In the germline V gene, CDR1 corresponds to MNHEY and CDR2 to SVGAGI. Spanning cysteine to phenylalanine, the CDR3 consists of 12 amino acids. Only CDR3 DNA remains: 36 bases, in frame from the first base. TCRbeta CDR3 regions were amplified from genomic DNA by means of the immunoSEQ Assay, a bias-controlled multiplex PCR. Regarding the original processing steps: The number of nucleated cells in each sample was estimated from the amplification of reference gene primers within the assay. Sequence reads were collapsed and filtered to measure the absolute abundance of every unique TCRbeta CDR3 rearrangement. Productive Simpson clonality was computed per sample as the square root of Simpson's diversity index over productive rearrangements. As stored in TCRdb, this immuneACCESS dataset retains in-frame rearrangements with V and J assigned. A fraction of the clones does not appear; measured against another copy, unresolved V genes explain less than half of the discrepancy, and the remainder lacks a known reason. V, J and clone size are taken as reported in that table, and D and trimming were inferred from the DNA itself. For this sample the table gives roughly 200,000 clones, of which 84% were detected only once. About 13% of the sample rests with the top ten.

The collaborating institutions used their own protocols to collect whole blood in K2EDTA tubes. For TCRbeta analysis, collaborators shipped samples as frozen whole blood, isolated PBMCs, or DNA extracted from either of those sample types. This sequence was found in a human donor in a cohort sampled during active COVID-19. The chain was built from TRBV6-5 and TRBJ1-1; the D gene is perhaps TRBD1, on 6 matching bases. The sequenced sample was peripheral blood. The CDR3 sequence is CASRAGDTEAFF. The DNA reads TGTGCCAGCAGAGCAGGGGACACTGAAGCTTTCTTT.